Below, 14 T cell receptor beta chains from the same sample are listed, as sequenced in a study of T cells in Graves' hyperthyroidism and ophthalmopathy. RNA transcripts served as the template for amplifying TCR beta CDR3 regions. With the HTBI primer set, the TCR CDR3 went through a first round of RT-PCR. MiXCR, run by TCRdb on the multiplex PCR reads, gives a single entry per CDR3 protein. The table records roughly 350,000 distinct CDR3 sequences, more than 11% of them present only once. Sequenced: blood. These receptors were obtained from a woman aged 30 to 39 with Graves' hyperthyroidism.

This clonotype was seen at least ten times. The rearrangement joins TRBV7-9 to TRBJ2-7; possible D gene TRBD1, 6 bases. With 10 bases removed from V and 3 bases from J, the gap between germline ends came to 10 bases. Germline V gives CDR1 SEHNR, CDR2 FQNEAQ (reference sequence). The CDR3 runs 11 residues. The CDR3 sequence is CATGQIYEQYF. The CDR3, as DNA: TGTGCCACCGGACAGATCTACGAGCAGTACTTC.

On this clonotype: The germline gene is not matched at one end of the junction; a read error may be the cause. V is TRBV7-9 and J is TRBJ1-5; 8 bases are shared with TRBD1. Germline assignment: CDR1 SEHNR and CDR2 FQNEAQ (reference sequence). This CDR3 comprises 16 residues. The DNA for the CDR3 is TGTGCCAGCAGCTTAGGTCCGACAGGGGACAATCAGCCCCAGCGTTTT. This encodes CASSLGPTGDNQPQRF.

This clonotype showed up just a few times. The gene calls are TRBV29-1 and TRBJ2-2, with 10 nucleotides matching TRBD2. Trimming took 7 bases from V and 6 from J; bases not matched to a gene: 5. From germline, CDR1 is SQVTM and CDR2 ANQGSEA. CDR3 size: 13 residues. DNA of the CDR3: TGCAGCGATGGGACTAGCGTTCCCGGGGAGCTGTTTTTT. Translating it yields CSDGTSVPGELFF.

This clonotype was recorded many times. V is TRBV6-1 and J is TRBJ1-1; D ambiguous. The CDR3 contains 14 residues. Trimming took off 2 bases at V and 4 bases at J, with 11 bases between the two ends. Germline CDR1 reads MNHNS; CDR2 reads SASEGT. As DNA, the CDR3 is TGTGCCAGCAGTGAACGGGGATCATCCACTGAAGCTTTCTTT. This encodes CASSERGSSTEAFF.

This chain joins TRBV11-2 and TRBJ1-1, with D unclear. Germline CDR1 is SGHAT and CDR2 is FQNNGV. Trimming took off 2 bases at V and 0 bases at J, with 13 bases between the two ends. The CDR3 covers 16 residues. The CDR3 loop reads CASSLNEYIMNTEAFF. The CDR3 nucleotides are TGTGCCAGCAGCTTAAACGAATATATCATGAACACTGAAGCTTTCTTT.

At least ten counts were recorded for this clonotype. CDR3 protein: CASSTTGPAYEQYF. The CDR3 bases are TGTGCCAGCAGTACCACGGGACCCGCATACGAGCAGTACTTC. The V gene is TRBV6-2 or TRBV6-3, the J gene TRBJ2-7; D is perhaps TRBD1 or TRBD2 (5 bases each). This CDR3 region has 14 residues. The germline gives CDR1 MNHEY, CDR2 SVGEGT. V was trimmed by 5 bases and J by 4 bases, leaving 15 bases between them.

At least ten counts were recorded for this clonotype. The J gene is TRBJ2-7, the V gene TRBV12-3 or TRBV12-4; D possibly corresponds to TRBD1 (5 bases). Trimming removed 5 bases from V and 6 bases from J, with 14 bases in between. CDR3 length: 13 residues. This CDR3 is CASSLPRGIEQYF. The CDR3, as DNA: TGTGCCAGCAGTCTACCTAGGGGAATCGAGCAGTACTTC.

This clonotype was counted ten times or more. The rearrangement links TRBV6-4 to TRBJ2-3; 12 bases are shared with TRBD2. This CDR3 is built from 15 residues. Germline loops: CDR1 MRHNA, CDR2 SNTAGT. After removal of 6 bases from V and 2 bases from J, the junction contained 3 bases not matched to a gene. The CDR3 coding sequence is TGTGCCAGCAGCCGACTAGCGGGGGTCACAGATACGCAGTATTTT. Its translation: CASSRLAGVTDTQYF.

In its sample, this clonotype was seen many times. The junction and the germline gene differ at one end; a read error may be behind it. The CDR3 sequence: CASSFSQTKYGYTF. The CDR3, as DNA: TGTGCCAGCAGTTTTTCACAAACTAAATATGGCTACACCTTC. The V and J genes are TRBV12-3 or TRBV12-4 and TRBJ1-2; no reliable D call. The CDR3 length is 14 residues.

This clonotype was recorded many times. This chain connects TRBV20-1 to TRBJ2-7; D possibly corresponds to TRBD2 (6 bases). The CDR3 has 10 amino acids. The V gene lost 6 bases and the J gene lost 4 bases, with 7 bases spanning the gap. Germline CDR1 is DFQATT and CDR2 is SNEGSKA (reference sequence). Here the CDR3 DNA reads TGCAGTGCGAGCGGGTACGAGCAGTACTTC. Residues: CSASGYEQYF.

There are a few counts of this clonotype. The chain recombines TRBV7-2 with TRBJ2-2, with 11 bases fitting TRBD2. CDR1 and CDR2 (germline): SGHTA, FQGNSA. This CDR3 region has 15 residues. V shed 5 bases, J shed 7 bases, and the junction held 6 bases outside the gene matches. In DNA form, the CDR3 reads TGTGCCAGCAGCCGCCCGACTAGCGGGAACGGGGAGCTGTTTTTT. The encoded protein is CASSRPTSGNGELFF.

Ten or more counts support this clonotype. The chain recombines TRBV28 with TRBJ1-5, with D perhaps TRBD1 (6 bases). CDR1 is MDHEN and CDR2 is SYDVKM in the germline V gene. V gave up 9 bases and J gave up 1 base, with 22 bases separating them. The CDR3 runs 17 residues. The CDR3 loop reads CASSARGAGTSNQPQHF. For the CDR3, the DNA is TGTGCCAGTTCGGCTCGGGGGGCAGGGACGAGCAATCAGCCCCAGCATTTT.

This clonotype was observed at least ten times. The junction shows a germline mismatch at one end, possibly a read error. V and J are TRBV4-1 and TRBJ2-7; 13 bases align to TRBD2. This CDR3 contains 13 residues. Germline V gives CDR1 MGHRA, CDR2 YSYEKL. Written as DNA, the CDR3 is TGTGCCAGCAGCCAGGGACTAGCGGGGGAGCAGTACTTC. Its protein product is CASSQGLAGEQYF.

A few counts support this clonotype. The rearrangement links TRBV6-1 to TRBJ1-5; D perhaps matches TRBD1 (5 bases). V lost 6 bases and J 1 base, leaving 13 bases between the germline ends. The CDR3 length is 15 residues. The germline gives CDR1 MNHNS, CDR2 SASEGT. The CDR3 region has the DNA TGTGCCAGCAGCGGCGCAGGGATGAGCAATCAGCCCCAGCATTTT. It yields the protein CASSGAGMSNQPQHF.